The 19 T cell receptor beta chains listed next were all sequenced from one sample in a study of tumor-infiltrating lymphocytes in primary liver carcinoma. A primer matching the constant region was used to make TCR beta cDNA from 500 to 650 ng of total RNA. Slightly modified ARM-PCR with three nested multiplex PCR rounds yielded TCR beta libraries. TRBV1-TRBV30 forward primers paired with a C-beta reverse primer drove the first two PCR rounds, about 11 cycles each. TCRdb called the multiplex PCR reads again in MiXCR, with one record for every CDR3 protein. The sample carries approximately 330,000 distinct CDR3 sequences, around 60% recorded once. Alongside blood RNA obtained from unsorted whole blood, germline DNA was also extracted. The source material was peripheral blood. These TCRs come from a man between 40 and 49 years old with primary liver carcinoma and hepatitis B virus infection.

A note on this clonotype: Just one base apart from a much larger clone, this may be a read error. The gene calls are TRBV6-5 and TRBJ2-3; 7 bases map to TRBD1. This CDR3 has 14 amino acids. Unmatched junction bases numbered 6, after V lost 5 bases and J lost 4 bases. Germline CDR1 is MNHEY and CDR2 is SVGAGI. The DNA of the CDR3 is TGTGCCAGCAGTAGGGACAGCAGAGCAGATACGCAGTATTTT. It is translated as CASSRDSRADTQYF.

For this clonotype: This may be a read error, as it is one base from a much larger clone. The chain employs TRBV7-9 and TRBJ2-5; 7 nucleotides align to TRBD2. Germline-derived CDR1 and CDR2 are SEHNR and FQNEAQ (reference sequence). The CDR3 is 12 residues long. With 7 bases clipped from V and 7 bases from J, the junction kept 6 bases outside the gene matches. CDR3 region: CASNQGGGTQYF. For the CDR3, the DNA is TGTGCCAGCAACCAAGGCGGGGGGACCCAGTACTTC. Variable domain in full (rest from reference TRBV7-9 and TRBJ2-5): DTGVSQNPRHKITKRGQNVTFRCDPISEHNRLYWYRQTLGQGPEFLTYFQNEAQLEKSRLLSDRFSAERPKGSFSTLEIQRTEQGDSAMYLCASNQGGGTQYFGPGTRLLVL.

This clonotype was seen more than once but under ten times. A read error may account for a junction end that differs from germline. The chain carries TRBV7-9 and TRBJ1-1, with a tentative D call TRBD1 (5 bases). Germline values: CDR1 SEHNR, CDR2 FQNEAQ (reference sequence). The CDR3 is made up of 14 amino acids. The CDR3 DNA follows: TGTGCCAGCAGCGGTGGGGGGATGAACACTGAGGCTTTCTTT. It yields the protein CASSGGGMNTEAFF.

With regard to this clonotype: A read error may be the cause here, since a much bigger clone is one base away. The gene calls are TRBV12-3 or TRBV12-4 and TRBJ2-7, with 8 bases that match TRBD2. This CDR3 contains 15 residues. The CDR3 DNA reads as TGTGACAGCAGTTTAGGGCTAGCGGGCTCCTACGAGCAGTACTTC. Protein product: CDSSLGLAGSYEQYF.

Turning to this clonotype: A read error may explain this, as a much larger clone is one base away. J is TRBJ2-3 and V is TRBV6-1; the match to TRBD2 covers 7 bases. The CDR3 is 15 amino acids. V lost 10 bases and J lost 3; bases outside the gene matches: 13. CDR1 and CDR2 (germline): MNHNS, SASEGT. The CDR3 sequence: CANTSAAGKTDTQYF. The CDR3 nucleotides read TGTGCCAACACGTCTGCAGCGGGGAAAACAGATACGCAGTATTTT.

This clonotype is medium-sized. The chain employs TRBV29-1 and TRBJ2-1, with TRBD1 matching 10 bases. V shed 7 bases and J 6 bases; nucleotides not matched to a gene: 3. The CDR3 contains 12 residues. CDR1 is SQVTM and CDR2 is ANQGSEA in the germline V gene. As DNA, the CDR3 is TGCAGCGCCCGGACAGGGGGCAATGAGCAGTTCTTC. This codes for CSARTGGNEQFF.

For this clonotype: A junction boundary mismatches the germline segment, possibly from a read error. The chain joins TRBV12-3 or TRBV12-4 to TRBJ2-1; 8 bases fit TRBD2. This CDR3 region has 14 residues. In nucleotides, the CDR3 is TGTGTCAGCAATTTCCTAGCGGGCCCCAATGAGCAGTTCTTC. It encodes CVSNFLAGPNEQFF.

The chain uses TRBV5-4 and TRBJ1-4; D remains ambiguous. Deletions cut 2 bases from V and 3 bases from J, with 11 bases between. The CDR3 spans 15 residues. Germline V gene data show CDR1 as SGHNT and CDR2 as YYREEE (reference sequence). As DNA, the CDR3 is TGTGCCAGCAGCTTTGGGGAGTTGGCTAATGAAAAACTGTTTTTT. Translation: CASSFGELANEKLFF.

Regarding this clonotype: In this CDR3 the conserved last residue, phenylalanine or tryptophan, is missing, so a read error is likely. The chain is built from TRBV28 and TRBJ2-3; perhaps TRBD2 as D (6 bases). Germline V gene sequence: CDR1 MDHEN, CDR2 SYDVKM. The CDR3 runs to 16 residues. V was clipped by 1 base and J by 0 bases, with 11 bases between them. In DNA, the CDR3 is TGTGCCAGCAGTTTATTGGGGGGAGTGAGCACAGATACGCAGTATCTT. It codes for CASSLLGGVSTDTQYL.

As to this clonotype: One end of the junction fails to match germline, which may point to a read error. The chain employs TRBV6-6 and TRBJ2-5; no clear D gene. Per germline, CDR1 MNHNY and CDR2 SVGAGI (reference sequence). The CDR3 is 11 residues long. In nucleotides, the CDR3 is TGTGCCAGCAATCAGACTCAGACCCAATACTTC. Translating gives CASNQTQTQYF.

The CDR3 sequence: CASSPGTSGVTGELFF. CDR3 DNA sequence: TGTGCCAGCAGCCCGGGGACTAGCGGGGTCACCGGGGAGCTGTTTTTT. The chain has TRBV5-8 and TRBJ2-2, with 13 nucleotides matching TRBD2. From germline, CDR1 is SGHTS and CDR2 YDEGEE. The CDR3 sequence is 16 residues long. The V segment lost 4 bases and the J segment 4 bases; nucleotides outside the gene matches: 4.

On this clonotype itself: This may arise from a read error, as a much more abundant clone is one base away. The rearrangement links TRBV6-1 to TRBJ1-5; D not resolved. Germline CDR1 reads MNHNS; CDR2 reads SASEGT. The CDR3 spans 16 residues. The CDR3 DNA is TGTGCCAGGAGTGAAGCTTCCGGTTATAGCAATCAGCCCCAGCATTTT. The encoded protein is CARSEASGYSNQPQHF.

Only one count was recorded for this clonotype. A read error may explain this, as a much larger clone is one base away. The chain recombines TRBV10-1 with TRBJ2-3; D call uncertain. The CDR3 has 13 amino acids. From germline, CDR1 is WNHNN and CDR2 SYGVQD (reference sequence). The CDR3, as DNA: TGCGCCAGCAGTGACAGGTCCACAGTTACGCAGTATTTT. This gives the protein CASSDRSTVTQYF.

Points on this clonotype: A read error is possible here, since a much larger clone lies one base away. The chain combines TRBV6-1 with TRBJ2-5; D gene ambiguous. CDR3 length: 14 residues. CDR1 MNHNS and CDR2 SASEGT come from the germline V gene. The CDR3 sequence is CTILPRLGRETQYF. The CDR3 DNA sequence: TGTACCATCCTACCCCGTTTGGGCAGAGAGACCCAGTACTTC.

About this clonotype itself: The conserved phenylalanine or tryptophan is not found at the CDR3 terminus, so this likely reflects a read error. The chain recombines TRBV6-1 with TRBJ2-2; 9 bases are shared with TRBD2. Germline V gene lookup returns CDR1 MNHNS and CDR2 SASEGT. The CDR3 totals 19 residues. Trimming removed 5 bases from V and 5 bases from J; junction bases left unmatched: 18. CDR3 nucleotide sequence: TGTGCCAGCAGTCTAACTGGGGCACCCAGCGGGAGGACGACCGGGGAGCTGTTTTTG. Protein product: CASSLTGAPSGRTTGELFL.

To note about this clonotype: This may arise from a read error, as a much more abundant clone is one base away. The CDR3 does not end in the conserved phenylalanine or tryptophan, so this is likely a read error. V and J are TRBV6-1 and TRBJ1-5; TRBD1 might be the D (6 bases). V shed 4 bases and J shed 7 bases, with 17 bases lying between them. Germline V CDR1 and CDR2: MNHNS, SASEGT. This CDR3 has 15 amino acids. The CDR3 is CASSVVTGTGQPQHS. CDR3 in DNA: TGTGCCAGCAGTGTTGTTACAGGGACCGGACAGCCCCAGCATTCT.

The V gene is TRBV11-2, the J gene TRBJ2-5, with D hard to call. From germline, CDR1 is SGHAT and CDR2 FQNNGV. The V end was cut by 2 bases, the J end by 9 bases, with 10 bases between. The CDR3 has 12 residues. In DNA, the CDR3 is TGTGCCAGCAGCTTACACGGTCAGGCCCAGTACTTC. This codes for CASSLHGQAQYF.

Regarding this clonotype: One end of the junction fails to match germline, which may point to a read error. The chain has TRBV4-3 and TRBJ2-1, with 7 bases matching TRBD2. Germline CDR1 and CDR2: LGHNA and YSLEER. The CDR3 has 18 amino acids. Here the CDR3 reads CTSSQRASGGYSSNEQFF. The CDR3 bases are TGCACCAGCAGCCAACGGGCTAGCGGAGGTTATAGTAGCAATGAGCAGTTCTTC.

Of note for this clonotype: At one of its ends the junction is not consistent with the germline gene, which may arise from a read error. The chain carries TRBV29-1 and TRBJ2-3; D may be TRBD2 (5 bases). Germline V gives CDR1 SQVTM, CDR2 ANQGSEA. The CDR3 extends over 11 amino acids. The DNA of the CDR3 is TGTAGCGTGCTGACCAACACGAGACGGTATTTT. Its translation is CSVLTNTRRYF.